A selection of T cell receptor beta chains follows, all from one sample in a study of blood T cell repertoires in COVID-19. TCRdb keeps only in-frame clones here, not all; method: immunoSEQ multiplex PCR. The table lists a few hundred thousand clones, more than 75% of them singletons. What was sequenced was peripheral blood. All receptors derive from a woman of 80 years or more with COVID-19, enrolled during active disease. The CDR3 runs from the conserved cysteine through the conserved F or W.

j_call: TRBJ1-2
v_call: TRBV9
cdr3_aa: CASSPGGGYGYTF

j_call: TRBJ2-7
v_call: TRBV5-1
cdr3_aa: CASSLSGQGGYEQYF

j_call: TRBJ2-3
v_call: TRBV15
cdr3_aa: CASGAKDLGSDTQYF

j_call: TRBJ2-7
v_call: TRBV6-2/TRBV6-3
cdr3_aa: CASSLRRESNEQYF

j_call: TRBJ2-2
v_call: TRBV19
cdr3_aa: CASIRSSANTGELFF

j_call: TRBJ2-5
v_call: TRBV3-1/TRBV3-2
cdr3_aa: CASSQSLAEETQYF

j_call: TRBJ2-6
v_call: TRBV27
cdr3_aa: CASSLQAFGANVLTF

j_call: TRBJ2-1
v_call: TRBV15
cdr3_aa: CATSTGGEGYNEQFF

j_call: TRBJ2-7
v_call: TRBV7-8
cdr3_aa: CASSLGGNYEQYF

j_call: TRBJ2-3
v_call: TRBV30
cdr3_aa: CAWSGGGDTQYF

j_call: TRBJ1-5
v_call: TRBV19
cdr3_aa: CASRTGQGRDQPQHF

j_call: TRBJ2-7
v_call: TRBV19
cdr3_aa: CASTSKGGKDPYEQYF

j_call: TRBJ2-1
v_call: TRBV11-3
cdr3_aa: CASSRSGYNEQFF

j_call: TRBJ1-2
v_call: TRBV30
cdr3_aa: CAWSRGRYGYTF

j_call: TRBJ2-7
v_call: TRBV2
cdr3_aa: CASSRGSEQYF